Listed below are T cell receptor beta chains from one sample, sequenced in a study of brain T cells in children with intractable seizures. The data were produced by immunoSEQ multiplex PCR, yet TCRdb's version contains in-frame clones alone and is incomplete. The repertoire holds hundreds of thousands of clones, with roughly 93% as singletons. The material sequenced was peripheral blood, taken more than 4 months after surgery. Receptors were obtained from a boy under two years old with tuberous sclerosis and intractable seizures. CDR3s include the opening cysteine and the closing phenylalanine or tryptophan. The D gene is left open where the match is weak. Size values are once, few and many counts, or a class for expanded clones, and some rows have none.

TRBJ2-5,-,15,TRBV28,TRBD1,TGTGCCAGCAGACCGGACAGGGTAGGACAGGAGACCCAGTACTTC,CASRPDRVGQETQYF
TRBJ1-2,-,14,TRBV6-5,-,TGTGCCAGCGGCCGGGACGTAGGACTCTATGGCTACACCTTC,CASGRDVGLYGYTF
TRBJ1-2,-,13,TRBV11-2,-,TGTGCCAGCAGCTTGGGAGGGGGTTATGGCTACACCTTC,CASSLGGGYGYTF
TRBJ1-6,-,17,TRBV19,TRBD1,TGTGCCAGTAGTACCCCGGACAGGGGCGATTATAATTCACCCCTCCACTTT,CASSTPDRGDYNSPLHF
TRBJ2-2,once,13,TRBV6-1,-,TGTGCCAGCAGTGAAATCTCAACCGGGGAGCTGTTTTTT,CASSEISTGELFF
TRBJ2-1,-,19,TRBV30,TRBD2,TGTGCCTGGAGCCCGGGACTAGCGGGAGTAGAATGGTTACGGGATGAGCAGTTCTTC,CAWSPGLAGVEWLRDEQFF
TRBJ2-3,-,15,TRBV25-1,-,TGTGCCAGCAGTGAATTCACGGTTAGCACAGATACGCAGTATTTT,CASSEFTVSTDTQYF
TRBJ2-1,-,12,TRBV7-9,-,TGTGCCAGCAGACTAGGGGTCGATGAGCAGTTCTTC,CASRLGVDEQFF
TRBJ2-1,-,17,TRBV21-1,-,TGTGCCAGCAGAAATTTAAGACTAGCGGATTCCTACAATGAGCAGTTCTTC,CASRNLRLADSYNEQFF
TRBJ2-5,-,17,TRBV18,TRBD2,TGTGCCAGCTCACCGATCAAACTAGCGGGGGTACAAGAGACCCAGTACTTC,CASSPIKLAGVQETQYF
TRBJ2-1,once,20,TRBV11-3,TRBD2,TGTGCCAGCAGCTTAGAACCATACCCATTCACTAGCGGGAGGTTAAATGAGCAGTTCTTC,CASSLEPYPFTSGRLNEQFF
TRBJ1-2,-,16,TRBV14,-,TGTGCCAGCAGCCCCCCCGGCCAGGCTCGAAGCTATGGCTACACCTTC,CASSPPGQARSYGYTF